The entry that follows covers one T cell receptor (beta chain) sequence. The data were taken from a study of blood T cell repertoires in COVID-19. The germline V gene has CDR1 MNHNY and CDR2 SVGAGI (reference sequence). CDR3 length: 17 residues. V gave up 5 bases and J gave up 1 base; unmatched junction bases: 7. Produced via immunoSEQ multiplex PCR; TCRdb's table is partial and in-frame only. This table holds about 55,000 clones, more than 80% found once. The sample taken for sequencing was peripheral blood. The clonotype comes from a human donor in a cohort sampled during active COVID-19. This chain links TRBV6-6 with TRBJ2-3, with 12 bases identical to TRBD2. The CDR3 nucleotides are TGTGCCAGCAGTCAGGGACTAGCGGGTTTCGGCACAGATACGCAGTATTTT. Protein product: CASSQGLAGFGTDTQYF.